The next 30 T cell receptor beta chains were all read from a single sample in a study of TIL therapy for anti-PD-1-resistant metastatic lung cancer. The libraries were made with immunoSEQ v3. Libraries were prepared by immunoSEQ multiplex PCR; TCRdb keeps only in-frame clonotypes and omits some of them. The sample has thousands of clones; 60% to 70% are singletons. As to time point: pre-treatment sample, taken before nivolumab and TIL therapy. Tumor tissue came from excised metastases, mostly pleural nodules or supraclavicular lymph nodes. Sequenced here: tumor tissue, sampled at baseline. These TCRs come from a person aged 25 to 79 with non-small cell lung cancer.

This clone was detected a few times. This chain joins TRBV19 and TRBJ1-2; D not certain. Germline loops: CDR1 LNHDA, CDR2 SQIVND (reference sequence). The CDR3 totals 11 residues. Trimming removed 10 bases at V and 4 bases at J, with 10 bases between. As DNA, the CDR3 is TGTGCCACCCAGAGGAGCTATGGCTACACCTTC. Its protein product is CATQRSYGYTF. Full variable domain (missing parts from reference TRBV19 and TRBJ1-2): DGGITQSPKYLFRKEGQNVTLSCEQNLNHDAMYWYRQDPGQGLRLIYYSQIVNDFQKGDIAEGYSVSREKKESFPLTVTSAQKNPTAFYLCATQRSYGYTFGSGTRLTVV.

This rearrangement joins TRBV30 to TRBJ1-6; tentative D call: TRBD1 (6 bases). The CDR3 consists of 17 residues. Germline assignment: CDR1 GTSNPN and CDR2 SVGIG (reference sequence). V lost 4 bases and J lost 7, with 23 bases in between. CDR3 sequence reads: CAWTGVRGSIINSPLHF. The CDR3 DNA reads TGTGCCTGGACCGGAGTCAGGGGTTCTATTATCAATTCACCCCTCCACTTT.

V gene TRBV6-2 or TRBV6-3 combines with J gene TRBJ2-1; TRBD2 aligns across 9 bases. The CDR3 is 17 residues long. Trimming at V came to 3 bases and at J to 9 bases, leaving 15 bases not matched to a gene. Germline values: CDR1 MNHEY, CDR2 SVGEGT. Here the CDR3 reads CASSYPRTSVPTVEQFF. The CDR3, as DNA: TGTGCCAGCAGTTATCCCCGGACTAGCGTGCCGACAGTTGAGCAGTTCTTC.

The chain joins TRBV11-2 to TRBJ1-6; 11 nucleotides line up with TRBD1. Germline assignment: CDR1 SGHAT and CDR2 FQNNGV. This CDR3 region has 16 residues. Trimming at V came to 5 bases and at J to 9 bases, leaving 9 bases not matched to a gene. CDR3 sequence (DNA): TGTGCCAGCAGCGTAACAGGACAGGGGGCGGGTTCACCCCTCCACTTT. The encoded protein is CASSVTGQGAGSPLHF.

The chain couples TRBV7-2 to TRBJ1-3; TRBD1 aligns across 7 bases. The CDR3 runs to 15 residues. Germline CDR1 is SGHTA and CDR2 is FQGNSA. The ends lost 1 base at V and 4 bases at J; junction bases unmatched: 4. The CDR3 DNA is TGTGCCAGCAGCTTAGGGGGACAGTACGGAAACACCATATATTTT. Translating it yields CASSLGGQYGNTIYF.

This CDR3 is CASSESGGTRASTDTQYF. The CDR3 nucleotides read TGTGCCAGCAGTGAATCCGGGGGTACTCGGGCTAGCACAGATACGCAGTATTTT. V gene TRBV25-1 combines with J gene TRBJ2-3; TRBD2 might be the D (6 bases). Germline CDR1 MGHDK, CDR2 SYGVNS. The CDR3 extends over 18 amino acids. V was shortened by 1 base and J by 0 bases, with 17 bases between the two germline ends. Combining the CDR3 with reference TRBV25-1 and TRBJ2-3 gives the whole variable domain EADIYQTPRYLVIGTGKKITLECSQTMGHDKMYWYQQDPGMELHLIHYSYGVNSTEKGDLSSESTVSRIRTEHFPLTLESARPSHTSQYLCASSESGGTRASTDTQYFGPGTRLTVL.

The J gene is TRBJ1-1, the V gene TRBV6-6; 7 nucleotides align to TRBD1. The CDR3 length is 16 residues. The ends lost 7 bases at V and 3 bases at J; junction bases unmatched: 14. Per the germline V gene, CDR1 is MNHNY and CDR2 is SVGAGI (reference sequence). This chain's CDR3 is CASTSGQQGLDTEAFF. The CDR3 region has the DNA TGTGCCAGCACCTCGGGACAACAGGGGTTGGACACTGAAGCTTTCTTT.

This clone was observed a few times. This chain links TRBV19 with TRBJ2-2; 10 nucleotides align to TRBD2. This CDR3 comprises 14 residues. Germline lookup yields CDR1 LNHDA and CDR2 SQIVND (reference sequence). After removal of 6 bases from V and 5 bases from J, the junction contained 3 bases not matched to a gene. The chain's CDR3 is CASSSSGSTGELFF. CDR3 DNA sequence: TGTGCCAGTAGCTCTAGCGGGAGTACCGGGGAGCTGTTTTTT.

This clone has a handful of counts. This rearrangement joins TRBV7-2 to TRBJ2-2; no definite D call. From germline, CDR1 is SGHTA and CDR2 FQGNSA. CDR3 size: 13 residues. With 5 bases removed from V and 5 bases from J, the gap between germline ends came to 9 bases. This chain's CDR3 is CASSQMATGELFF. CDR3 sequence (DNA): TGTGCCAGCAGCCAAATGGCGACCGGGGAGCTGTTTTTT.

The J gene is TRBJ2-7, the V gene TRBV5-4; perhaps TRBD1 as D (6 bases). Per the germline V gene, CDR1 is SGHNT and CDR2 is YYREEE (reference sequence). CDR3 length equals 14 residues. Trimming took 4 bases from V and 2 from J, leaving 13 bases between them. The CDR3 nucleotides are TGTGCCAGCAGCACCGGACAGAGAACCTACGAGCAGTACTTC. Translating it yields CASSTGQRTYEQYF.

The chain joins TRBV15 to TRBJ2-2; D not resolved. This CDR3 spans 14 amino acids. Germline V lookup: CDR1 LNHNV, CDR2 YYDKDF (reference sequence). V gave up 0 bases and J gave up 7 bases, with 9 bases separating them. This CDR3 is CATSRDLQVGELFF. In DNA, the CDR3 is TGTGCCACCAGCAGAGATTTGCAGGTCGGGGAGCTGTTTTTT.

The chain uses TRBV28 and TRBJ1-5; D not resolved. V was clipped by 1 base and J by 8 bases, with 12 bases between them. CDR1 MDHEN and CDR2 SYDVKM come from the germline V gene. The CDR3 consists of 14 residues. Here the CDR3 DNA reads TGTGCCAGCAGTTTATCGCGCGGGAGGGAGCCCCAGCATTTT. This codes for CASSLSRGREPQHF.

V and J are TRBV14 and TRBJ1-2; no clear D. Trimming removed 2 bases from V and 6 bases from J, with 16 bases in between. Per germline, CDR1 SGHDN and CDR2 FVKESK. The CDR3 length is 15 residues. The CDR3 sequence: CASSQHLGGSDGYTF. DNA for the CDR3: TGTGCCAGCAGCCAACATCTCGGCGGTTCGGATGGCTACACCTTC.

V and J are TRBV7-6 and TRBJ2-1; D remains ambiguous. The ends were cut back, 5 bases at V and 4 bases at J, with 12 bases in the middle. Germline V gene sequence: CDR1 SGHVS, CDR2 FNYEAQ. This CDR3 contains 14 residues. The CDR3 DNA reads TGTGCCAGCAGCCCACCTTCCGGGTACAATGAGCAGTTCTTC. Residues: CASSPPSGYNEQFF.

The chain couples TRBV11-2 to TRBJ2-7; possible D gene TRBD2, 6 bases. Germline lookup yields CDR1 SGHAT and CDR2 FQNNGV. This CDR3 has 14 residues. Trimming took off 5 bases at V and 0 bases at J, with 11 bases between the two ends. The CDR3 sequence is CASSGTGVSYEQYF. For the CDR3, the DNA is TGTGCCAGCAGCGGGACGGGGGTCTCCTACGAGCAGTACTTC.

This clone was recorded once. The chain carries TRBV28 and TRBJ1-1; 7 nucleotides line up with TRBD1. The V and J ends lost 5 bases and 0 bases, in that order; junction bases with no gene match: 6. CDR3 length equals 15 residues. The germline gives CDR1 MDHEN, CDR2 SYDVKM. The CDR3 bases are TGTGCCAGCAGTCCCCCTGGACAGGTGAACACTGAAGCTTTCTTT. This sequence encodes CASSPPGQVNTEAFF.

This chain connects TRBV5-4 to TRBJ1-6; no reliable D call. This CDR3 spans 14 amino acids. Trimming took off 0 bases at V and 10 bases at J, with 11 bases between the two ends. Germline V gives CDR1 SGHNT, CDR2 YYREEE (reference sequence). The CDR3 loop reads CASSLANGVSPLHF. In nucleotides, the CDR3 is TGTGCCAGCAGCTTGGCCAATGGGGTATCACCCCTCCACTTT.

V and J are TRBV6-4 and TRBJ1-5, with D unclear. Per the germline V gene, CDR1 is MRHNA and CDR2 is SNTAGT. V lost 6 bases and J 3 bases, leaving 21 bases between the germline ends. The CDR3 consists of 17 residues. The CDR3 region has the DNA TGTGCCAGCAGCGATCCTCTGGGTCCCAAGGCCAATCAGCCCCAGCATTTT. This sequence encodes CASSDPLGPKANQPQHF.

V is TRBV29-1 and J is TRBJ2-3, with D possibly being TRBD1 or TRBD2 (6 bases each). V was clipped by 3 bases and J by 3 bases, with 16 bases between them. CDR1 is SQVTM, CDR2 ANQGSEA, per germline. CDR3 length: 15 amino acids. The CDR3 sequence: CSVEEGGGTTDTQYF. CDR3 nucleotides: TGCAGCGTTGAGGAGGGGGGCGGGACGACAGATACGCAGTATTTT.

The chain recombines TRBV9 with TRBJ1-3, with TRBD1 identical over 9 bases. CDR1 and CDR2 from the germline V gene are SGDLS and YYNGEE. The length of the CDR3 is 19 residues. The trim removed 0 bases at V and 1 base at J, leaving 11 bases unmatched. This CDR3 reads CASSVADRGFSKSGNTIYF. The CDR3 region has the DNA TGTGCCAGCAGCGTAGCCGACAGGGGGTTCTCAAAATCTGGAAACACCATATATTTT.

The chain links TRBV6-2 or TRBV6-3 to TRBJ2-2; D call uncertain. The CDR3 has 14 residues. Trimming removed 6 bases at V and 9 bases at J, with 17 bases between. Germline values: CDR1 MNHEY, CDR2 SVGEGT. The CDR3 region is CASSSFVTPRELFF. CDR3 nucleotides: TGTGCCAGCAGCTCTTTCGTTACGCCGAGGGAGCTGTTTTTT.

The chain recombines TRBV27 with TRBJ2-1; TRBD2 might be the D (5 bases). The CDR3 length is 12 residues. Per germline, CDR1 MNHEY and CDR2 SMNVEV (reference sequence). V was cut by 7 bases and J by 10 bases, with 14 bases left in between. As DNA, the CDR3 is TGTGCCAGCACCAACCCCGGACTGGAGCAGTTCTTC. This encodes CASTNPGLEQFF.

This rearrangement joins TRBV18 to TRBJ1-2; TRBD1 is a possible D gene (5 bases). The length of the CDR3 is 14 residues. The V end was cut by 5 bases, the J end by 6 bases, with 16 bases between. The germline gives CDR1 KGHSH, CDR2 LQKENI. The CDR3 DNA sequence: TGTGCCAGCTCAAGGGACTTAACTACGGATGGCTACACCTTC. Translation: CASSRDLTTDGYTF.

CDR3: CASSLGQGALYGYTF. In nucleotides, the CDR3 is TGCGCCAGCAGCCTGGGACAGGGGGCCCTCTATGGCTACACCTTC. This chain uses TRBV5-1 with TRBJ1-2, with 12 positions matching TRBD1. The germline gives CDR1 SGHRS, CDR2 YFSETQ. This CDR3 is built from 15 residues. V shed 4 bases, J shed 4 bases, and the junction held 5 bases outside the gene matches. Filled out from reference TRBV5-1 and TRBJ1-2, the complete variable domain reads KAGVTQTPRYLIKTRGQQVTLSCSPISGHRSVSWYQQTPGQGLQFLFEYFSETQRNKGNFPGRFSGRQFSNSRSEMNVSTLELGDSALYLCASSLGQGALYGYTFGSGTRLTVV.

The chain joins TRBV6-1 to TRBJ2-5; TRBD2 agrees at 14 bases. With 2 bases clipped from V and 6 bases from J, the junction kept 11 bases outside the gene matches. This CDR3 contains 18 residues. CDR1 is MNHNS and CDR2 is SASEGT in the germline V gene. CDR3 sequence reads: CASSELGLAGEMVQTQYF. CDR3 sequence (DNA): TGTGCCAGCAGTGAACTGGGACTAGCGGGAGAAATGGTGCAGACCCAGTACTTC.

J is TRBJ2-4 and V is TRBV6-5; 9 bases line up with TRBD1. This CDR3 comprises 15 residues. The V and J ends lost 4 bases and 7 bases, in that order; junction bases with no gene match: 8. In germline, CDR1 is MNHEY, CDR2 SVGAGI. CDR3 protein: CASSSPGTGYNIQYF. The CDR3 nucleotides read TGTGCCAGCAGTTCCCCTGGGACAGGGTACAACATTCAGTACTTC.

The chain recombines TRBV4-1 with TRBJ2-1; TRBD1 agrees at 9 bases. CDR1 is MGHRA and CDR2 is YSYEKL in the germline V gene. CDR3 length: 16 residues. V lost 1 base, J lost 10 bases, and 11 bases stayed unmatched. DNA of the CDR3: TGCGCCAGCAGCCAAGGGGGACAGGGTCGCTATCACGAGCAGTTCTTC. Translated, it gives CASSQGGQGRYHEQFF.

The gene calls are TRBV28 and TRBJ2-3; the D gene is possibly TRBD2 (7 bases). V was cut by 8 bases and J by 1 base, with 22 bases left in between. This CDR3 spans 17 amino acids. The germline gives CDR1 MDHEN, CDR2 SYDVKM. The chain's CDR3 is CASESGGGGTGTDTQYF. The CDR3 DNA follows: TGTGCCAGCGAATCAGGTGGGGGGGGCACGGGCACAGATACGCAGTATTTT.

In its sample, this clone ranks as medium-sized. The V gene is TRBV20-1, the J gene TRBJ1-5, with unresolved D. V lost 3 bases to trimming and J lost 0 bases, with 6 bases between them. CDR1 DFQATT and CDR2 SNEGSKA come from the germline V gene (reference sequence). The CDR3 covers 13 residues. CDR3 protein: CSASSGSNQPQHF. CDR3 DNA sequence: TGCAGTGCTAGTTCCGGTAGCAATCAGCCCCAGCATTTT.

In DNA form, the CDR3 reads TGTGCCAGCAGACAGGTCTCTAACTATGGCTACACCTTC. It specifies CASRQVSNYGYTF. V is TRBV21-1 and J is TRBJ1-2; TRBD1, the table's D call, lacks a check against the DNA. TRBV21-1 is recorded as a pseudogene. The CDR3 loop spans 13 amino acids.